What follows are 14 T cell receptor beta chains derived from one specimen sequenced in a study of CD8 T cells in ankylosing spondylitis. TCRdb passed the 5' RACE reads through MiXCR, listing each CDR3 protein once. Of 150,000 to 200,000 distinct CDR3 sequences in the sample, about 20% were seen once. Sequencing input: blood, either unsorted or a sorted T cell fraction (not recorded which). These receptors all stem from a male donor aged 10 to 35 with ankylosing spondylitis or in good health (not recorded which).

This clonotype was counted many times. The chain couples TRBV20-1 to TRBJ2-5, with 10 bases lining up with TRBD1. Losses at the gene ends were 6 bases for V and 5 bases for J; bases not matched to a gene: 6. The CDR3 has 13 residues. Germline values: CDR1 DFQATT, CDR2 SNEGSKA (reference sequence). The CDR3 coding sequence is TGCAGTGCAACCGGGACAGGGGTGGAGACCCAGTACTTC. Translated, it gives CSATGTGVETQYF.

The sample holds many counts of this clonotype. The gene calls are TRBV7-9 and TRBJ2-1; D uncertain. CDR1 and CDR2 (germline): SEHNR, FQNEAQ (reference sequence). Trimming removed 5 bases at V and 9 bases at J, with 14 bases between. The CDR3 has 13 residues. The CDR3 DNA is TGTGCCAGCAGCCCGAAGGCGGCTACTGAGCAGTTCTTC. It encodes CASSPKAATEQFF.

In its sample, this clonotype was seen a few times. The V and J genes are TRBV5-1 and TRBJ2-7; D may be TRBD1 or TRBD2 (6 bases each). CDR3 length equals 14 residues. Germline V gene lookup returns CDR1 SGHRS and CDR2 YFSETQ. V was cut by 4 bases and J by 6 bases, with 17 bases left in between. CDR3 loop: CASSPGGRQREQYF. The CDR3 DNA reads TGCGCCAGCAGCCCCGGGGGCCGCCAGCGCGAGCAGTACTTC.

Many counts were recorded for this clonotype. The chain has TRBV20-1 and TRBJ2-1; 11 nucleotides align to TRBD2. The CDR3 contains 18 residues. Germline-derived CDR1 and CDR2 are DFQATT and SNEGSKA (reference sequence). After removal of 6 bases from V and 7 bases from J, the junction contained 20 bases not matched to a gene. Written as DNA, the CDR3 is TGCAGTGCCCTAGGATCTAGCGGGAGGATTTACGGGAGGAATGAGCAGTTCTTC. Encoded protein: CSALGSSGRIYGRNEQFF.

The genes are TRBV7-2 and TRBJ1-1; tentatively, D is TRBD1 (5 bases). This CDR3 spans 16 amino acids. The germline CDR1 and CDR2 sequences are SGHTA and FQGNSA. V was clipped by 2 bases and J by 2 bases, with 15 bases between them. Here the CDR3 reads CASSLWGGDHNTEAFF. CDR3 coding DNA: TGTGCCAGCAGCTTATGGGGGGGGGACCATAACACTGAAGCTTTCTTT.

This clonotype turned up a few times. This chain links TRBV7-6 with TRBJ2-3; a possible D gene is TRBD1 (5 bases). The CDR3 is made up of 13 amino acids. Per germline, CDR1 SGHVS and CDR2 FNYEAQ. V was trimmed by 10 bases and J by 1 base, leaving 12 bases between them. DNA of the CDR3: TGTGCCACCCGGCAGGGCGGCACAGATACGCAGTATTTT. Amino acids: CATRQGGTDTQYF.

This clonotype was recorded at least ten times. CDR3 DNA sequence: TGCAGTGCTAGAGATTATGCCCGCCCAGATACGCAGTATTTT. Its protein product is CSARDYARPDTQYF. V usage is TRBV20-1 and J usage is TRBJ2-3; D remains ambiguous. Germline V lookup: CDR1 DFQATT, CDR2 SNEGSKA (reference sequence). Deletions cut 0 bases from V and 4 bases from J, with 11 bases between. This CDR3 is built from 14 residues.

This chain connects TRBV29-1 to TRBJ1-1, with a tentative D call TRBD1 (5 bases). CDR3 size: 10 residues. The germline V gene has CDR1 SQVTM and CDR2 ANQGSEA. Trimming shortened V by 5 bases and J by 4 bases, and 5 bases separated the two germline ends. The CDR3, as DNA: TGCAGCGTTCAGGGCACTGAAGCTTTCTTT. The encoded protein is CSVQGTEAFF.

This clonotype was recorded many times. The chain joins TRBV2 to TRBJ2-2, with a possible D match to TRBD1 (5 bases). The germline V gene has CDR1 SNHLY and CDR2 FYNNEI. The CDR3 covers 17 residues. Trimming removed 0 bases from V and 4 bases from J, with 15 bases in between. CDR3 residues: CASSEAGGRVGTGELFF. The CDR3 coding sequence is TGTGCCAGCAGTGAAGCCGGTGGCAGGGTGGGCACCGGGGAGCTGTTTTTT.

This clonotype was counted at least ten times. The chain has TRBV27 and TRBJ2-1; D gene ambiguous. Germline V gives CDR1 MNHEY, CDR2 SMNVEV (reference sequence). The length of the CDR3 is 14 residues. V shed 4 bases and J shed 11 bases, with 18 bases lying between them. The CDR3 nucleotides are TGTGCCAGCAGTTCCCCCAATATACCGACCAAGCAGTTCTTC. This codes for CASSSPNIPTKQFF.

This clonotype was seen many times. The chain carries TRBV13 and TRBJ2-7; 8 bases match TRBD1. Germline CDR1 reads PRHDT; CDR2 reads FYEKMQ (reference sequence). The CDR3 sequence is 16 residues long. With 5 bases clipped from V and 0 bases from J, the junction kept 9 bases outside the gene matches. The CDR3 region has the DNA TGTGCCAGCAGCCCTGGACAGGGCGCTAGCTCCTACGAGCAGTACGTC. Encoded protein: CASSPGQGASSYEQYV.

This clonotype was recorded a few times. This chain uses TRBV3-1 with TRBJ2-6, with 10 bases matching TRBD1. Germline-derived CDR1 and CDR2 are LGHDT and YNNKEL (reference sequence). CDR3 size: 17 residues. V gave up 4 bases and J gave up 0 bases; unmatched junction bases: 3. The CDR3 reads CASSPGTGASGANVLTF. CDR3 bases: TGTGCCAGCAGCCCTGGGACAGGGGCCTCTGGGGCCAACGTCCTGACTTTC.

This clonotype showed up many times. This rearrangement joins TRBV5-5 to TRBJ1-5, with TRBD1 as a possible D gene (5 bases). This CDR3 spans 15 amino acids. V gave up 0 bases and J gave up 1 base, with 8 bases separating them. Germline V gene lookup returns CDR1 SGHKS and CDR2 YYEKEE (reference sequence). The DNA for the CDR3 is TGTGCCAGCAGCTTGGGGACATGGAGCAATCAGCCCCAGCATTTT. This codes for CASSLGTWSNQPQHF.

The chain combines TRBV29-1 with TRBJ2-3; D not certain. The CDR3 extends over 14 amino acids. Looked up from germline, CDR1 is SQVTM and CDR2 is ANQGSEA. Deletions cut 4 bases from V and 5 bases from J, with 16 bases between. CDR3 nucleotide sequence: TGCAGCGTTGCCCGCCTGCCCTCCGGAGATACGCAGTATTTT. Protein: CSVARLPSGDTQYF.